Shown below are 17 T cell receptor beta chains from a single sample sequenced in a study of CD8 T cells in Susac syndrome. The RNA, roughly 0.45 to 1 ug, was put through reverse transcription using random hexamers. TCRdb re-called the immunoSEQ multiplex PCR reads with MiXCR, one entry per CDR3 protein. The sample has around 130,000 distinct CDR3 sequences; approximately 95% are singletons. Sequencing used CD4+ T cells from PBMCs. These receptors came from a human donor with multiple sclerosis.

The chain combines TRBV27 with TRBJ2-7, with D uncertain. From germline, CDR1 is MNHEY and CDR2 SMNVEV (reference sequence). The CDR3 extends over 13 amino acids. V was cut by 6 bases and J by 2 bases, with 11 bases left in between. CDR3 sequence reads: CASSPPYAYEQYF. CDR3 coding DNA: TGTGCCAGCAGCCCGCCGTATGCCTACGAGCAGTACTTC.

The chain couples TRBV5-1 to TRBJ1-4, with a possible D match to TRBD1 (5 bases). The CDR3 is made up of 14 amino acids. Per germline, CDR1 SGHRS and CDR2 YFSETQ. V was pared by 1 base and J by 8 bases, with 12 bases between. In DNA, the CDR3 is TGCGCCAGCAGCTTGAGGGGCATGGGGGAAAAACTGTTTTTT. Amino acid sequence: CASSLRGMGEKLFF.

The rearrangement joins TRBV20-1 to TRBJ2-1; 8 nucleotides align to TRBD2. V trimming: 3 bases; J trimming: 7 bases; junction bases outside the gene matches: 8. Germline V CDR1 and CDR2: DFQATT, SNEGSKA (reference sequence). This CDR3 region has 14 residues. The CDR3 is CSASWSGSRNEQFF. The CDR3 bases are TGCAGTGCTAGCTGGAGCGGGAGTCGAAATGAGCAGTTCTTC.

This rearrangement joins TRBV27 to TRBJ2-7; 8 bases fit TRBD1. Looked up from germline, CDR1 is MNHEY and CDR2 is SMNVEV (reference sequence). The length of the CDR3 is 15 residues. Germline trimming cut 4 bases from V and 7 bases from J; bases unmatched to any gene: 12. CDR3 region: CASSSWDRPTKEQYF. DNA of the CDR3: TGTGCCAGCAGTTCTTGGGACAGGCCAACGAAGGAGCAGTACTTC.

The J gene is TRBJ2-1, the V gene TRBV19; TRBD2 aligns across 7 bases. Germline CDR1 and CDR2: LNHDA and SQIVND (reference sequence). V lost 5 bases and J lost 0; bases outside the gene matches: 13. The CDR3 runs to 18 residues. The CDR3 nucleotides read TGTGCCAGTAGTGTACATGTGTGGCGGGGGAGCTCCTACAATGAGCAGTTCTTC. Amino acid sequence: CASSVHVWRGSSYNEQFF.

The J gene is TRBJ1-6, the V gene TRBV7-8; the D gene is possibly TRBD1 (5 bases). Per germline, CDR1 SGHVS and CDR2 FQNEAQ. Trimming cost V 1 base and J 8 bases, with 12 bases left between them. This CDR3 region has 15 residues. In DNA form, the CDR3 reads TGTGCCAGCAGCTTAGTTGCCACGGGGGATTCACCCCTCCACTTT. Its protein is CASSLVATGDSPLHF.

This chain uses TRBV20-1 with TRBJ1-5, with 8 bases fitting TRBD1. The ends lost 3 bases at V and 7 bases at J; junction bases unmatched: 8. Germline CDR1 is DFQATT and CDR2 is SNEGSKA (reference sequence). The CDR3 runs 14 residues. CDR3 nucleotides: TGCAGTGCTAGGACAGGGGCCCCCTCCCAGCCCCAGCATTTT. It yields the protein CSARTGAPSQPQHF.

V and J are TRBV2 and TRBJ2-4; TRBD1 matches at 8 bases. Germline V gene data show CDR1 as SNHLY and CDR2 as FYNNEI. The trim removed 2 bases at V and 9 bases at J, leaving 9 bases unmatched. The CDR3 is 15 amino acids. CDR3 protein: CASSETLQGAGIQYF. The CDR3 DNA follows: TGTGCCAGCAGTGAAACCCTCCAGGGGGCGGGCATTCAGTACTTC.

V and J are TRBV27 and TRBJ1-1; tentatively, D is TRBD1 (6 bases). The V gene's germline CDR1 is MNHEY and CDR2 SMNVEV (reference sequence). Trimming stripped 6 bases from V and 0 bases from J, with 11 bases between. The CDR3 is 14 residues long. The CDR3 is CASSIRGMNTEAFF. CDR3 bases: TGTGCCAGCAGCATCAGGGGTATGAACACTGAAGCTTTCTTT.

This clonotype has just one count. This rearrangement joins TRBV14 to TRBJ2-7; no firm D call. Germline V CDR1 and CDR2: SGHDN, FVKESK. CDR3 size: 14 residues. V was trimmed by 1 base and J by 3 bases, leaving 10 bases between them. The CDR3 DNA reads as TGTGCCAGCAGCCAAGGTTACAGATTCTACGAGCAGTACTTC. As protein: CASSQGYRFYEQYF.

With respect to this clonotype: One junction end does not reproduce the germline sequence, and a read error may be involved. The chain joins TRBV6-4 to TRBJ2-2; 12 bases line up with TRBD2. CDR3 size: 16 residues. Germline V lookup: CDR1 MRHNA, CDR2 SNTAGT. The CDR3 DNA is TGTGCCAGCAGTTACTCCGGACTAGCGGGAAACGGGGAGCTGTTTTTT. As protein: CASSYSGLAGNGELFF.

The CDR3 DNA sequence: TGTGCCAGCAGTAAGGGCTATGAGCAGTTCTTC. Its translation is CASSKGYEQFF. The chain is built from TRBV27 and TRBJ2-1; D remains ambiguous. V was shortened by 5 bases and J by 8 bases, with 7 bases between the two germline ends. This CDR3 has 11 amino acids. The germline V gene has CDR1 MNHEY and CDR2 SMNVEV (reference sequence).

The chain links TRBV27 to TRBJ2-6, with a weak D call TRBD1 (5 bases). V was pared by 3 bases and J by 0 bases, with 6 bases between. The length of the CDR3 is 15 residues. The germline CDR1 and CDR2 sequences are MNHEY and SMNVEV (reference sequence). This chain's CDR3 is CASSLTASGANVLTF. The CDR3 bases are TGTGCCAGCAGTTTGACAGCCTCTGGGGCCAACGTCCTGACTTTC.

The rearrangement uses TRBV27 and TRBJ1-4; D is perhaps TRBD1 (5 bases). Trimming pared 6 bases from V and 7 bases from J, leaving 15 bases between. Germline CDR1 reads MNHEY; CDR2 reads SMNVEV (reference sequence). The CDR3 contains 14 residues. The CDR3 DNA reads as TGTGCCAGCAGGCCCAGGGTCGTCGGTGAAAAACTGTTTTTT. Its translation is CASRPRVVGEKLFF.

The gene calls are TRBV3-1 and TRBJ1-1; possibly TRBD1 for D (5 bases). There are 15 residues in the CDR3. Trimming cost V 4 bases and J 1 base, with 13 bases left between them. Germline V gene lookup returns CDR1 LGHDT and CDR2 YNNKEL (reference sequence). The CDR3 reads CASSRTGHGNTEAFF. In nucleotides, the CDR3 is TGTGCCAGCAGCCGGACGGGGCATGGGAACACTGAAGCTTTCTTT.

The chain links TRBV6-5 to TRBJ2-6; TRBD1 might be the D (5 bases). This CDR3 comprises 16 residues. In germline, CDR1 is MNHEY, CDR2 SVGAGI. The germline V and J ends were trimmed by 2 bases and 2 bases, with 10 bases remaining between them. The CDR3 DNA follows: TGTGCCAGCAGTTACCCCAGGGTACCTGGGGCCAACGTCCTGACTTTC. It yields the protein CASSYPRVPGANVLTF.

The chain uses TRBV20-1 and TRBJ1-1; 7 positions agree with TRBD1. V lost 8 bases to trimming and J lost 4 bases; unmatched junction nucleotides: 7. CDR3 size: 12 residues. In germline, CDR1 is DFQATT, CDR2 SNEGSKA (reference sequence). As DNA, the CDR3 is TGCAGTCCCGGCAGGGGGGGCACTGAAGCTTTCTTT. Its protein is CSPGRGGTEAFF.